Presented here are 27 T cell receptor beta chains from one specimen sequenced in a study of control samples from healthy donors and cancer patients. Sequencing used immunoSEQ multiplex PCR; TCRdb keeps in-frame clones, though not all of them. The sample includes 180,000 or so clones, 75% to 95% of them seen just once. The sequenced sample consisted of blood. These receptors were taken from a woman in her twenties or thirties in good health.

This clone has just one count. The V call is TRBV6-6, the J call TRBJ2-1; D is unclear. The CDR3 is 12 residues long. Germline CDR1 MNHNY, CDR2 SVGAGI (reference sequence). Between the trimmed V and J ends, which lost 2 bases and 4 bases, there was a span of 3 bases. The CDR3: CASSYGYNEQFF. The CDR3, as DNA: TGTGCCAGCAGTTACGGATACAATGAGCAGTTCTTC.

The CDR3 spells CASRTSLSTDTQYF. The DNA for the CDR3 is TGTGCCAGCAGGACTAGCCTTAGCACAGATACGCAGTATTTT. The chain couples TRBV7-2 to TRBJ2-3; 7 bases align to TRBD2. The CDR3 covers 14 residues. J gave up 0 bases and V 6 bases, and 3 bases lay outside the gene matches. Germline loops: CDR1 SGHTA, CDR2 FQGNSA.

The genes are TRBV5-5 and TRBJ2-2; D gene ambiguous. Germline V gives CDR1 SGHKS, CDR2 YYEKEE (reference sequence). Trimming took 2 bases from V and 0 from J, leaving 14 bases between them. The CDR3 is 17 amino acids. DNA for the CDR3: TGTGCCAGCAGCTTACCCAATTTACTAACGAACACCGGGGAGCTGTTTTTT. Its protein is CASSLPNLLTNTGELFF.

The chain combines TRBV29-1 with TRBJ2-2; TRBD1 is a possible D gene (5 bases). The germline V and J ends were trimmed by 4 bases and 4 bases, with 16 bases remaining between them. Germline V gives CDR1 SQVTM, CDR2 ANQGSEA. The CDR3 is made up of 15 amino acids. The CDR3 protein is CSVGNRQGSTGELFF. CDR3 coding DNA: TGCAGCGTTGGGAATCGGCAGGGTAGCACCGGGGAGCTGTTTTTT.

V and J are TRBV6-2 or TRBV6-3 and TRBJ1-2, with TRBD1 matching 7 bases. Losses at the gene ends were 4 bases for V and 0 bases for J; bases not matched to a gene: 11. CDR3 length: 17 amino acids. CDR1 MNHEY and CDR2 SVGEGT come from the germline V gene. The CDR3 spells CASSSHQRQGANYGYTF. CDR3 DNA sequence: TGTGCCAGCAGTTCCCATCAGAGACAGGGAGCTAACTATGGCTACACCTTC.

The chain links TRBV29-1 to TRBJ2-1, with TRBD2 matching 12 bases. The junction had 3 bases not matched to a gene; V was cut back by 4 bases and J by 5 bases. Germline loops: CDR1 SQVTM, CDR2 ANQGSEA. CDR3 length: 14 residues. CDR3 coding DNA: TGCAGCGTTGGGGGACTAGCGGGTAACAATGAGCAGTTCTTC. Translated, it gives CSVGGLAGNNEQFF.

This CDR3 reads CASSPSTSYEQYF. The CDR3 DNA is TGTGCCAGCTCACCATCGACGTCCTACGAGCAGTACTTC. This chain uses TRBV18 with TRBJ2-7, with unresolved D. Trimming cost V 2 bases and J 1 base, with 6 bases left between them. This CDR3 contains 13 residues. Germline V gene lookup returns CDR1 KGHSH and CDR2 LQKENI.

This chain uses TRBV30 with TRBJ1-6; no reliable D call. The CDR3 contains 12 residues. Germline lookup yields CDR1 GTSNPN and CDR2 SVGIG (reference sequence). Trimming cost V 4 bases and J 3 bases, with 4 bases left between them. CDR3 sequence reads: CAWKGYNSPLHF. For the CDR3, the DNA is TGTGCCTGGAAGGGCTATAATTCACCCCTCCACTTT.

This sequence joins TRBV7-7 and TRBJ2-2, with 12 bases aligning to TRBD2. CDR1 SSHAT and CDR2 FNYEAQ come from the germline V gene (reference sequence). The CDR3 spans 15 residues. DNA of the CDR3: TGTGCTAGCGGGCTAGCGGGAGGGCGGACCGGGGAGCTGTTTTTT. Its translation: CASGLAGGRTGELFF.

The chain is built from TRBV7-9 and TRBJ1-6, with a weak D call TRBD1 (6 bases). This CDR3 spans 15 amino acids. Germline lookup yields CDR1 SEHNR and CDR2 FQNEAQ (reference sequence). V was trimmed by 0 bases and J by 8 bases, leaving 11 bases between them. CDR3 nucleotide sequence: TGTGCCAGCAGCTTAGCCAGGGGTGCGGATTCACCCCTCCACTTT. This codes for CASSLARGADSPLHF.

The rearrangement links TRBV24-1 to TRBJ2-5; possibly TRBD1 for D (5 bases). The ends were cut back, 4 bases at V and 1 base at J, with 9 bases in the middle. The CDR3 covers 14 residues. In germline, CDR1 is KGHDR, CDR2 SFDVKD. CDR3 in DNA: TGTGCCACCAGTGAAACAGGATCCCAAGAGACCCAGTACTTC. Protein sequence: CATSETGSQETQYF.

The CDR3 bases are TGTGCCAGCTCAACCGCACAGGGGTATAATTCACCCCTCCACTTT. This gives the protein CASSTAQGYNSPLHF. The V and J genes are TRBV18 and TRBJ1-6; 7 bases match TRBD1. CDR1 is KGHSH, CDR2 LQKENI, per germline. The CDR3 totals 15 residues. The junction had 5 bases not matched to a gene; V was cut back by 5 bases and J by 4 bases.

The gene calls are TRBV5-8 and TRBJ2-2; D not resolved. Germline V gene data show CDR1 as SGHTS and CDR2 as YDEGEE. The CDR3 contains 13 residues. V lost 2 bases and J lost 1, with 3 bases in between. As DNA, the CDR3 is TGTGCCAGCAGCTTTTGGAACACCGGGGAGCTGTTTTTT. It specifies CASSFWNTGELFF.

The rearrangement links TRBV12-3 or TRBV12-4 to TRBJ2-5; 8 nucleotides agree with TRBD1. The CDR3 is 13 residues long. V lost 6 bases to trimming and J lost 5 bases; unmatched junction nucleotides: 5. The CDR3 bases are TGTGCCAGCAGCCAGGGGGCAGGGGAGACCCAGTACTTC. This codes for CASSQGAGETQYF.

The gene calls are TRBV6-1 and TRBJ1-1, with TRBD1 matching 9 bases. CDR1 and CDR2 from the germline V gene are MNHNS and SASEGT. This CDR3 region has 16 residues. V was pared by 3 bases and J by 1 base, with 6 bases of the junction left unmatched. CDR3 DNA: TGTGCCAGCAGTGACCAAACAGGGGGCGGGAACACTGAAGCTTTCTTT. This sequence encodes CASSDQTGGGNTEAFF.

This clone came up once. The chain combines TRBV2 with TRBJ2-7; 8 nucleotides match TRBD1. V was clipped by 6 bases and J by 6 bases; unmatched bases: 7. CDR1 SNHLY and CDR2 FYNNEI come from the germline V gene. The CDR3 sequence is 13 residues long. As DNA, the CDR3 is TGTGCCAGCAGCGCTGACAGGGGAGCCGAGCAGTACTTC. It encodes CASSADRGAEQYF. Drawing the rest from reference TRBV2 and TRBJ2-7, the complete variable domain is EPEVTQTPSHQVTQMGQEVILRCVPISNHLYFYWYRQILGQKVEFLVSFYNNEISEKSEIFDDQFSVERPDGSNFTLKIRSTKLEDSAMYFCASSADRGAEQYFGPGTRLTVT.

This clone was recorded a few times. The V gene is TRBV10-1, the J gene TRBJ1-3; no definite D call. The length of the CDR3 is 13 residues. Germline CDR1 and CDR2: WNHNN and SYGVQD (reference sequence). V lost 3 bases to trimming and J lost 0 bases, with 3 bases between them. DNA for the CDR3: TGCGCCAGCAGTGACGGCTCTGGAAACACCATATATTTT. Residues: CASSDGSGNTIYF.

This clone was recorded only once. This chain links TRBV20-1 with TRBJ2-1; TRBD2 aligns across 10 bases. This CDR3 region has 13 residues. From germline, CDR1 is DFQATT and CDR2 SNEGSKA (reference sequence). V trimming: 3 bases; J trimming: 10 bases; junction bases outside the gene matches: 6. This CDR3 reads CSASDGLAEEQFF. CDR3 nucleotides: TGCAGTGCTAGTGACGGACTAGCGGAGGAGCAGTTCTTC.

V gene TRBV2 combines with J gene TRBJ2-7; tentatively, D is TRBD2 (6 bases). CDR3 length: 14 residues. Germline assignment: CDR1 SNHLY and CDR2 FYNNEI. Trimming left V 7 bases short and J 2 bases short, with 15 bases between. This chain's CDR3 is CASKKTGGTYEQYF. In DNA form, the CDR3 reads TGTGCCAGCAAAAAGACTGGCGGGACCTACGAGCAGTACTTC. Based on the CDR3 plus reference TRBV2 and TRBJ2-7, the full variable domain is EPEVTQTPSHQVTQMGQEVILRCVPISNHLYFYWYRQILGQKVEFLVSFYNNEISEKSEIFDDQFSVERPDGSNFTLKIRSTKLEDSAMYFCASKKTGGTYEQYFGPGTRLTVT.

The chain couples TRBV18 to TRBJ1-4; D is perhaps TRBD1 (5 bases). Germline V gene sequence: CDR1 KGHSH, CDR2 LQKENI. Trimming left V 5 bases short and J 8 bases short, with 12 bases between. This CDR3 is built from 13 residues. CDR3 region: CASSSGLKEKLFF. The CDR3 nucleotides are TGTGCCAGCTCATCAGGGTTGAAGGAAAAACTGTTTTTT.

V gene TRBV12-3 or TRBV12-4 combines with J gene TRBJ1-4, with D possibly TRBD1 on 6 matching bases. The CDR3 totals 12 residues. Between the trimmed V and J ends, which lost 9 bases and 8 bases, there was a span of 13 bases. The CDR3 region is CARHREREKLFF. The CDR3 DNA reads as TGTGCCAGACACAGGGAGAGAGAAAAACTGTTTTTT.

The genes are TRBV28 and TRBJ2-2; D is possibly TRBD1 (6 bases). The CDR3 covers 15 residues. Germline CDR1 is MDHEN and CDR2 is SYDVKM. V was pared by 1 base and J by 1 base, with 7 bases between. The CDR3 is CASSLSDRNTGELFF. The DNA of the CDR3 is TGTGCCAGCAGTTTATCGGACAGGAACACCGGGGAGCTGTTTTTT.

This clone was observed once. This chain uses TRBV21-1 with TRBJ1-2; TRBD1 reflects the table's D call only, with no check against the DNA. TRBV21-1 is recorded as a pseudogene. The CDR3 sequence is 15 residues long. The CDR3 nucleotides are TGTGCCAGCAGCAAAGGAAACAAAACAGGGCATGGCTACACCTTC. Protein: CASSKGNKTGHGYTF.

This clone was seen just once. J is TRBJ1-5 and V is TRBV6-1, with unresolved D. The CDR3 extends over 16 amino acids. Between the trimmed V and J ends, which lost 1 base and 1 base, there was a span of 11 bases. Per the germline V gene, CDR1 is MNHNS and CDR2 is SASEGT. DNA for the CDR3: TGTGCCAGCAGTGAAGGGGTGGGGTTGAGCAATCAGCCCCAGCATTTT. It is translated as CASSEGVGLSNQPQHF.

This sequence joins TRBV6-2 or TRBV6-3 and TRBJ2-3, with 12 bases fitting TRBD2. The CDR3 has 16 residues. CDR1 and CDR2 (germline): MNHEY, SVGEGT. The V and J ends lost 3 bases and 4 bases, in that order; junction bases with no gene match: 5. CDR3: CASSYSLAGGSDTQYF. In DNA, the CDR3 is TGTGCCAGCAGTTATTCCCTAGCGGGGGGGTCAGATACGCAGTATTTT.

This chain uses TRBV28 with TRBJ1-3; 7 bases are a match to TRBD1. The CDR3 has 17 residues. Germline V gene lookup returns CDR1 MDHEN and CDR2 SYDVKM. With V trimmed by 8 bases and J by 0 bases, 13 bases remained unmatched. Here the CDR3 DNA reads TGTGCCAGCGGGTCCCTTGAACCAGGGGGCTCTGGAAACACCATATATTTT. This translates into CASGSLEPGGSGNTIYF.

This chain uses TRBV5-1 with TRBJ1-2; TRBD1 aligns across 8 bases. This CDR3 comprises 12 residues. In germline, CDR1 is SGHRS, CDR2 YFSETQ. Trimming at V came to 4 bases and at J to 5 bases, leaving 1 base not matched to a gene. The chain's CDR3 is CASSGQGYGYTF. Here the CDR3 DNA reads TGCGCCAGCAGCGGACAGGGTTATGGCTACACCTTC.